These 27 T cell receptor beta chains share one sample of origin, sequenced in a study of blood T cell repertoires in COVID-19. Profiling relied on immunoSEQ multiplex PCR, and the TCRdb table lists in-frame clones only, not all of them. The sample has about 250,000 clones, around four fifths seen once; the top ten hold 4% to 4.5%. Sequences were obtained from peripheral blood. The receptors originated from a woman between 40 and 55 years old with active or convalescent COVID-19.

The V gene is TRBV20-1, the J gene TRBJ1-6, with TRBD1 matching 10 bases. The germline gives CDR1 DFQATT, CDR2 SNEGSKA (reference sequence). V was clipped by 3 bases and J by 10 bases; unmatched bases: 6. The CDR3 is 14 residues long. The CDR3 DNA reads as TGCAGTGCTAGTCCCGGGACAGGGGCATCACCCCTCCACTTT. It codes for CSASPGTGASPLHF.

The chain uses TRBV5-1 and TRBJ2-3; D is unresolved. Trimming removed 4 bases at V and 3 bases at J, with 18 bases between. CDR1 is SGHRS and CDR2 is YFSETQ in the germline V gene. The CDR3 covers 16 residues. The CDR3 is CASSTRDLRETDTQYF. CDR3 sequence (DNA): TGCGCCAGCAGCACCCGAGATTTAAGAGAAACAGATACGCAGTATTTT.

This rearrangement joins TRBV5-1 to TRBJ1-2; D is unresolved. Per germline, CDR1 SGHRS and CDR2 YFSETQ. Deletions cut 0 bases from V and 8 bases from J, with 8 bases between. CDR3 length: 12 amino acids. CDR3 residues: CASSLVGGGYTF. CDR3 DNA: TGCGCCAGCAGCTTGGTTGGAGGAGGCTACACCTTC.

The V call is TRBV28, the J call TRBJ1-6; TRBD1 agrees at 9 bases. Germline values: CDR1 MDHEN, CDR2 SYDVKM. CDR3 length equals 15 residues. The J segment lost 7 bases and the V segment lost 5 bases, leaving 6 bases of the junction unmatched. CDR3 DNA sequence: TGTGCCAGCAGTATTCCGGGACAGGGCAATTCACCCCTCCACTTT. Protein sequence: CASSIPGQGNSPLHF.

The chain couples TRBV7-9 to TRBJ1-1; D call uncertain. Germline values: CDR1 SEHNR, CDR2 FQNEAQ (reference sequence). The V end was cut by 6 bases, the J end by 6 bases, with 17 bases between. The CDR3 extends over 14 amino acids. The CDR3 is CASSHPPTSAEAFF. For the CDR3, the DNA is TGTGCCAGCAGTCACCCTCCTACGTCCGCTGAAGCTTTCTTT.

The chain couples TRBV2 to TRBJ1-5; D is possibly TRBD1 (5 bases). The germline CDR1 and CDR2 sequences are SNHLY and FYNNEI. The CDR3 has 13 amino acids. V was cut by 10 bases and J by 3 bases, with 13 bases left in between. The CDR3 DNA follows: TGTGCCACTCATCGGGACTTCAATCAGCCCCAGCATTTT. Amino acids: CATHRDFNQPQHF.

The V call is TRBV6-1, the J call TRBJ1-5, with unresolved D. Germline loops: CDR1 MNHNS, CDR2 SASEGT. CDR3 length: 12 amino acids. Trimming stripped 1 base from V and 6 bases from J, with 4 bases between. The CDR3 DNA follows: TGTGCCAGCAGTGAAGACGGTCAGCCCCAGCATTTT. It yields the protein CASSEDGQPQHF.

This rearrangement joins TRBV3-1 (or the pseudogene TRBV3-2) to TRBJ2-1, with D possibly being TRBD1 (6 bases). The V end was cut by 4 bases, the J end by 0 bases, with 19 bases between. The germline CDR1 and CDR2 sequences are LGHDT and YNNKEL (reference sequence). This CDR3 spans 18 amino acids. The CDR3 is CASSPEGGRGISYNEQFF. DNA for the CDR3: TGTGCCAGCAGCCCCGAAGGTGGTAGGGGGATCTCCTACAATGAGCAGTTCTTC.

This clone has a single count. The chain uses TRBV28 and TRBJ1-5, with TRBD1 matching over 8 bases. CDR1 is MDHEN, CDR2 SYDVKM, per germline. This CDR3 comprises 15 residues. V lost 7 bases and J lost 2; bases outside the gene matches: 7. In DNA, the CDR3 is TGTGCCAGCACGGACAGGGAGCGGGGCAATCAGCCCCAGCATTTT. The encoded protein is CASTDRERGNQPQHF.

The V call is TRBV6-5, the J call TRBJ2-7, with D uncertain. V was trimmed by 5 bases and J by 1 base, leaving 9 bases between them. From germline, CDR1 is MNHEY and CDR2 SVGAGI. This CDR3 is built from 13 residues. CDR3 nucleotides: TGTGCCAGCAGTATCGACTGGTCCTACGAGCAGTACTTC. Its translation: CASSIDWSYEQYF.

The chain employs TRBV2 and TRBJ1-1; TRBD1 agrees at 9 bases. The V segment lost 7 bases and the J segment 3 bases; nucleotides outside the gene matches: 6. Looked up from germline, CDR1 is SNHLY and CDR2 is FYNNEI. CDR3 length: 14 amino acids. This CDR3 reads CASTQDRGYTEAFF. The CDR3 DNA is TGTGCCAGCACTCAGGACAGGGGTTACACTGAAGCTTTCTTT.

This chain links TRBV9 with TRBJ2-5; 9 nucleotides match TRBD2. The ends lost 4 bases at V and 5 bases at J; junction bases unmatched: 18. Germline CDR1 reads SGDLS; CDR2 reads YYNGEE. The CDR3 contains 18 residues. The CDR3 loop reads CASSIHRSSGGPRETQYF. As DNA, the CDR3 is TGTGCCAGCAGCATCCATCGGAGTAGCGGGGGCCCTCGGGAGACCCAGTACTTC. Using reference TRBV9 and TRBJ2-5 for the parts outside the CDR3, the full variable domain is DSGVTQTPKHLITATGQRVTLRCSPRSGDLSVYWYQQSLDQGLQFLIQYYNGEERAKGNILERFSAQQFPDLHSELNLSSLELGDSALYFCASSIHRSSGGPRETQYFGPGTRLLVL.

The table lists this clone with a few counts. The J gene is TRBJ1-2, the V gene TRBV28; D call uncertain. Germline assignment: CDR1 MDHEN and CDR2 SYDVKM. Deletions cut 3 bases from V and 8 bases from J, with 10 bases between. The CDR3 runs 12 residues. CDR3 bases: TGTGCCAGCAGTTTCGGTCCTGCGGGCTACACCTTC. Translation gives CASSFGPAGYTF.

This chain uses TRBV5-1 with TRBJ1-1, with D possibly TRBD1 on 5 matching bases. The CDR3 is made up of 13 amino acids. The V gene's germline CDR1 is SGHRS and CDR2 YFSETQ. Trimming removed 3 bases from V and 3 bases from J, with 9 bases in between. The CDR3: CASSSQVHTEAFF. CDR3 in DNA: TGCGCCAGCAGCTCACAGGTACACACTGAAGCTTTCTTT.

The chain has TRBV5-1 and TRBJ2-1; D might be TRBD1 (6 bases). The germline V gene has CDR1 SGHRS and CDR2 YFSETQ. Trimming removed 3 bases at V and 8 bases at J, with 15 bases between. CDR3 size: 14 residues. In DNA form, the CDR3 reads TGCGCCAGCAGCTGGACAGTCTCCGGGGATGAGCAGTTCTTC. It codes for CASSWTVSGDEQFF.

The V call is TRBV11-2, the J call TRBJ1-1; unclear D gene. The germline gives CDR1 SGHAT, CDR2 FQNNGV. Trimming took off 5 bases at V and 1 base at J, with 11 bases between the two ends. The CDR3 has 14 amino acids. The CDR3 nucleotides are TGTGCCAGCAGCCCCCTAAGGAGGAACACTGAAGCTTTCTTT. This codes for CASSPLRRNTEAFF.

The rearrangement links TRBV12-3 or TRBV12-4 to TRBJ1-2; weak D call: TRBD1 (6 bases). The CDR3 runs 12 residues. Trimming cost V 7 bases and J 5 bases, with 11 bases left between them. CDR3 coding DNA: TGTGCCAGCACCTTGGACAGTTATGGCTACACCTTC. It specifies CASTLDSYGYTF.

The rearrangement uses TRBV27 and TRBJ2-7; D is unresolved. CDR3 size: 11 residues. Germline V gene lookup returns CDR1 MNHEY and CDR2 SMNVEV (reference sequence). Trimming shortened V by 3 bases and J by 12 bases, and 12 bases separated the two germline ends. This CDR3 reads CASSLPPRLYF. CDR3 DNA sequence: TGTGCCAGCAGTTTGCCCCCTAGGCTGTACTTC.

The rearrangement links TRBV11-3 to TRBJ1-1; 9 nucleotides agree with TRBD1. This CDR3 contains 14 residues. In germline, CDR1 is SGHNT, CDR2 YENEEA. V was clipped by 5 bases and J by 4 bases; unmatched bases: 5. The CDR3 loop is CASSPGQGGTEAFF. CDR3 DNA sequence: TGTGCCAGCAGCCCGGGACAGGGTGGCACTGAAGCTTTCTTT.

The chain combines TRBV5-5 with TRBJ2-1; the match to TRBD1 covers 7 bases. The length of the CDR3 is 16 residues. In germline, CDR1 is SGHKS, CDR2 YYEKEE (reference sequence). The trim removed 3 bases at V and 0 bases at J, leaving 6 bases unmatched. The CDR3 loop is CASSSRTGSSYNEQFF. In DNA form, the CDR3 reads TGTGCCAGCAGCTCCCGGACAGGTAGCTCCTACAATGAGCAGTTCTTC. Combining the CDR3 with reference TRBV5-5 and TRBJ2-1 gives the whole variable domain DAGVTQSPTHLIKTRGQQVTLRCSPISGHKSVSWYQQVLGQGPQFIFQYYEKEERGRGNFPDRFSARQFPNYSSELNVNALLLGDSALYLCASSSRTGSSYNEQFFGPGTRLTVL.

The chain uses TRBV11-2 and TRBJ2-5, with D perhaps matching TRBD2 (6 bases). Germline V gene sequence: CDR1 SGHAT, CDR2 FQNNGV. Trimming stripped 2 bases from V and 4 bases from J, with 14 bases between. This CDR3 is 15 amino acids long. DNA of the CDR3: TGTGCCAGCAGCTTAATGGCGGGGTGGGGAGAGACCCAGTACTTC. This encodes CASSLMAGWGETQYF. Full variable domain (remainder filled in from reference TRBV11-2 and TRBJ2-5): EAGVAQSPRYKIIEKRQSVAFWCNPISGHATLYWYQQILGQGPKLLIQFQNNGVVDDSQLPKDRFSAERLKGVDSTLKIQPAKLEDSAVYLCASSLMAGWGETQYFGPGTRLLVL.

In DNA, the CDR3 is TGTGCCAGCAGCTTAAGCCGGGACAGATCCTACGAGCAGTACTTC. Translation gives CASSLSRDRSYEQYF. V is TRBV7-9 and J is TRBJ2-7; 7 bases match TRBD1. Unmatched junction bases numbered 5, after V lost 2 bases and J lost 1 base. Germline lookup yields CDR1 SEHNR and CDR2 FQNEAQ (reference sequence). This CDR3 has 15 residues. Using reference TRBV7-9 and TRBJ2-7 for the parts outside the CDR3, the full variable domain is DTGVSQNPRHKITKRGQNVTFRCDPISEHNRLYWYRQTLGQGPEFLTYFQNEAQLEKSRLLSDRFSAERPKGSFSTLEIQRTEQGDSAMYLCASSLSRDRSYEQYFGPGTRLTVT.

This chain links TRBV15 with TRBJ2-7; 7 nucleotides agree with TRBD2. This CDR3 contains 14 residues. J lost 6 bases, V lost 1 base, and 6 bases had no gene match. Looked up from germline, CDR1 is LNHNV and CDR2 is YYDKDF (reference sequence). The CDR3 here is CATSRGGAGTEQYF. The CDR3 bases are TGTGCCACCAGCAGAGGTGGAGCGGGGACCGAGCAGTACTTC.

The chain links TRBV7-8 to TRBJ1-6; D uncertain. The CDR3 consists of 16 residues. V gave up 3 bases and J gave up 2 bases, with 11 bases separating them. Germline CDR1 and CDR2: SGHVS and FQNEAQ. CDR3 in amino acids: CASSLMGAAYNSPLHF. The CDR3 DNA follows: TGTGCCAGCAGCTTGATGGGCGCCGCCTATAATTCACCCCTCCACTTT.

The rearrangement uses TRBV13 and TRBJ1-1; 8 nucleotides agree with TRBD1. Germline V gene data show CDR1 as PRHDT and CDR2 as FYEKMQ (reference sequence). V was clipped by 5 bases and J by 4 bases; unmatched bases: 6. The length of the CDR3 is 14 residues. The DNA for the CDR3 is TGTGCCAGCAGCACGCAGACAGGGGTCACTGAAGCTTTCTTT. Its translation: CASSTQTGVTEAFF.

The chain is built from TRBV28 and TRBJ1-5; 8 bases map to TRBD1. The CDR3 is 15 residues long. CDR1 is MDHEN and CDR2 is SYDVKM in the germline V gene. V lost 2 bases and J lost 5; bases outside the gene matches: 5. CDR3 in DNA: TGTGCCAGCAGTTTAGCAGGGGGCGGATATCAGCCCCAGCATTTT. Its protein is CASSLAGGGYQPQHF.

The chain joins TRBV5-1 to TRBJ1-2, with TRBD1 matching over 8 bases. With V trimmed by 5 bases and J by 2 bases, 2 bases remained unmatched. CDR1 and CDR2 from the germline V gene are SGHRS and YFSETQ. The CDR3 sequence is 13 residues long. The CDR3, as DNA: TGCGCCAGCAGGCGACAGGGGAACTATGGCTACACCTTC. The encoded protein is CASRRQGNYGYTF.